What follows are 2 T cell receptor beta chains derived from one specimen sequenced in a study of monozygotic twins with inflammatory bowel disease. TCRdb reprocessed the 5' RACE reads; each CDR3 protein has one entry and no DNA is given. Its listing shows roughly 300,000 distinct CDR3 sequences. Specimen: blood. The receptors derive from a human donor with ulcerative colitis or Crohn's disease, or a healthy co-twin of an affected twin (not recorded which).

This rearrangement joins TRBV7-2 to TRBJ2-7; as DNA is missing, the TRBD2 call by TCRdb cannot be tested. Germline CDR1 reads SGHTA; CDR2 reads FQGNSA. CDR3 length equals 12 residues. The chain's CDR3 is CASSQLAWEQYF.

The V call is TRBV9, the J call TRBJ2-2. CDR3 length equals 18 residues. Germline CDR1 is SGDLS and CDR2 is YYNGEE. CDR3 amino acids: CASSVGPPGITNTGELFF. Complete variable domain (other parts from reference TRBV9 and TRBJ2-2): DSGVTQTPKHLITATGQRVTLRCSPRSGDLSVYWYQQSLDQGLQFLIQYYNGEERAKGNILERFSAQQFPDLHSELNLSSLELGDSALYFCASSVGPPGITNTGELFFGEGSRLTVL.